This T cell receptor beta chain was observed in a study of cytomegalovirus exposure and HLA in healthy donors. Findings of the study overall: The finding came from a later analysis; first-cohort TCR clusters tended to co-occur in the roughly 120 validation repertoires. In vitro data verified a few CMV-associated chains as specific for CMV antigens. Cytomegalovirus association was listed for roughly 160 TCR beta chains. Rarity marked most TCR sequences, yet some public TCRs occurred in many donors.

Concerning this clone itself: Its antigen is unknown.

Sequencing was performed with immunoSEQ multiplex PCR; in TCRdb, only in-frame clones are kept and a portion is missing. The sample gives roughly 65,000 clones, about 90% of which show up once; about 3% is in the top ten. Trimming removed 5 bases from V and 4 bases from J; junction bases left unmatched: 7. Germline CDR1 MNHEY, CDR2 SVGAGI. The CDR3 runs to 14 residues. This chain connects TRBV6-5 to TRBJ1-2; TRBD1 agrees at 7 bases. Sequencing used PBMCs. This receptor was taken from a man between 18 and 35 years old in good health and CMV-seronegative. CDR3 in DNA: TGTGCCAGCAGTCCCGAGGGGGCTACCTATGGCTACACCTTC. It encodes CASSPEGATYGYTF.